Reported below is one TCR beta chain. This CDR3 region has 16 residues. Per the germline V gene, CDR1 is LNHDA and CDR2 is SQIVND (reference sequence). V trimming: 4 bases; J trimming: 0 bases; junction bases outside the gene matches: 7. This specimen comes from a study of OX40 agonist ivuxolimab in advanced cancers. Study summary: While on treatment, patients had intravenous ivuxolimab at 0.01 to 10 mg/kg every 2 weeks. Melanoma, hepatocellular carcinoma, head and neck or renal cell cancer occurred in dose-escalation patients.

Sequencing was performed with immunoSEQ multiplex PCR; in TCRdb, only in-frame clones are kept and a portion is missing. Of about 45,000 clones listed, 84% were seen once; the top ten hold about 2.4%. The sequence came from an adult with an advanced solid tumor such as melanoma, head and neck, liver or kidney cancer. The source material was CD4+ or CD8+ T cells sorted from blood, sampled in a trial of the OX40 agonist ivuxolimab. The J gene is TRBJ2-3, the V gene TRBV19; 7 bases match TRBD2. CDR3 DNA sequence: TGTGCCAGTAGTAGGGGAGCGGGGTTAAGCACAGATACGCAGTATTTT. Protein sequence: CASSRGAGLSTDTQYF. The full variable domain, its missing parts supplied by reference TRBV19 and TRBJ2-3, is DGGITQSPKYLFRKEGQNVTLSCEQNLNHDAMYWYRQDPGQGLRLIYYSQIVNDFQKGDIAEGYSVSREKKESFPLTVTSAQKNPTAFYLCASSRGAGLSTDTQYFGPGTRLTVL.